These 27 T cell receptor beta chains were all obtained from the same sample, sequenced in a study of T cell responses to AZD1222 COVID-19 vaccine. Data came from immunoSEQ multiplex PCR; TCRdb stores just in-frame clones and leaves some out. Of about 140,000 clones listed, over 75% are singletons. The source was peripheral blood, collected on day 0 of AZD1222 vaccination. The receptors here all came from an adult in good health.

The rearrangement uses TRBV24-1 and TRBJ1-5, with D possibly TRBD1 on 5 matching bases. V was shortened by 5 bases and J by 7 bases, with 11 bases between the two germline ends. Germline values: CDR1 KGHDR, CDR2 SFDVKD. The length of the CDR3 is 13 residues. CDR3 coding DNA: TGTGCCACCAGTGTCCAGGGTGGGCAGCCCCAGCATTTT. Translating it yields CATSVQGGQPQHF.

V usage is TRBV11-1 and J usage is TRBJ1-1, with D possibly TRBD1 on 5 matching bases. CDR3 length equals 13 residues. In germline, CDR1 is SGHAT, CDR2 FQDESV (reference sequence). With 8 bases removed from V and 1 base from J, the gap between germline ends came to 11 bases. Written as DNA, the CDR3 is TGTGCCAGCGGGGCAGGGTGGAACACTGAAGCTTTCTTT. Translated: CASGAGWNTEAFF.

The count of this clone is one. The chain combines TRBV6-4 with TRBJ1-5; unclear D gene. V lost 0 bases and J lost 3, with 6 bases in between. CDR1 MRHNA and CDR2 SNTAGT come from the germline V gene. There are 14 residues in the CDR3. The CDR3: CASSDSTDNQPQHF. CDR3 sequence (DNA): TGTGCCAGCAGTGACTCCACGGACAATCAGCCCCAGCATTTT.

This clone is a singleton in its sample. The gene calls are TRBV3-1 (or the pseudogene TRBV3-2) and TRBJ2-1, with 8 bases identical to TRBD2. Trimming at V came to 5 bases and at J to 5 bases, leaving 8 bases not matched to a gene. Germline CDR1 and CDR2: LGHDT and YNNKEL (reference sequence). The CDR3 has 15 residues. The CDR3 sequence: CASSDEVSGDNEQFF. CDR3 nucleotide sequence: TGTGCCAGCAGCGACGAGGTTAGCGGGGACAATGAGCAGTTCTTC.

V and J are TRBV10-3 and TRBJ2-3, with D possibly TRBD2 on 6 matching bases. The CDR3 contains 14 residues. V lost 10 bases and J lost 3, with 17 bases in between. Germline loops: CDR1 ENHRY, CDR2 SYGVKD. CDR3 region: CATTWGGETDTQYF. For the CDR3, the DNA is TGTGCCACCACTTGGGGCGGGGAGACAGATACGCAGTATTTT.

The CDR3 coding sequence is TGTGCCAGCAGCTTGGCCGTCCATGAGGGCTACACCTTC. Encoded protein: CASSLAVHEGYTF. This chain joins TRBV5-5 and TRBJ1-2; D unclear. The ends were cut back, 0 bases at V and 8 bases at J, with 11 bases in the middle. The CDR3 is 13 residues long. Germline V gene sequence: CDR1 SGHKS, CDR2 YYEKEE (reference sequence).

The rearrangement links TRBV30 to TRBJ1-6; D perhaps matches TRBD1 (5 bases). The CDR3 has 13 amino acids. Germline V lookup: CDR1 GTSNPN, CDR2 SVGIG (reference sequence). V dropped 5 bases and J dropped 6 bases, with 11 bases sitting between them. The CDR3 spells CAWVTGGNSPLHF. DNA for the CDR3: TGTGCCTGGGTAACCGGGGGTAATTCACCCCTCCACTTT. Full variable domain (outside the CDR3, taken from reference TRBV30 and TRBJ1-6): SQTIHQWPATLVQPVGSPLSLECTVEGTSNPNLYWYRQAAGRGLQLLFYSVGIGQISSEVPQNLSASRPQDRQFILSSKKLLLSDSGFYLCAWVTGGNSPLHFGNGTRLTVT.

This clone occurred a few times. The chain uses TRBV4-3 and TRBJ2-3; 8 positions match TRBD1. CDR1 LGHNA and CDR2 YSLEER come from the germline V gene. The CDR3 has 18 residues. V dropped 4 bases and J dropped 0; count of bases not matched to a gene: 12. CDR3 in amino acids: CASSRMKSGGPSTDTQYF. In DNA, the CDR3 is TGCGCCAGCAGCCGTATGAAGTCAGGGGGCCCTAGCACAGATACGCAGTATTTT.

Here the CDR3 reads CASSEAGADSGNTIYF. The CDR3, as DNA: TGTGCCAGCAGTGAGGCGGGAGCGGACTCTGGAAACACCATATATTTT. The V and J genes are TRBV6-1 and TRBJ1-3; D is unclear. Germline values: CDR1 MNHNS, CDR2 SASEGT. V was shortened by 3 bases and J by 0 bases, with 12 bases between the two germline ends. This CDR3 has 16 residues.

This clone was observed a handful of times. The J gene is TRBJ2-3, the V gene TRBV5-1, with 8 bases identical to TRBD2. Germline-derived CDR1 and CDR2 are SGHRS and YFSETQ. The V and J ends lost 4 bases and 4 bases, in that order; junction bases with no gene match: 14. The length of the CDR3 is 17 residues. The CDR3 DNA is TGCGCCAGCAGCCCCGGATGGGCGGGGGGTTCCCCAGATACGCAGTATTTT. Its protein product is CASSPGWAGGSPDTQYF.

Here the CDR3 DNA reads TGTGCCAGCAGCTTGAGACAGGTAGGTGGTGAAAAACTGTTTTTT. As protein: CASSLRQVGGEKLFF. V and J are TRBV5-6 and TRBJ1-4; D might be TRBD1 (6 bases). This CDR3 spans 15 amino acids. V dropped 1 base and J dropped 7 bases, with 14 bases sitting between them. Per the germline V gene, CDR1 is SGHDT and CDR2 is YYEEEE.

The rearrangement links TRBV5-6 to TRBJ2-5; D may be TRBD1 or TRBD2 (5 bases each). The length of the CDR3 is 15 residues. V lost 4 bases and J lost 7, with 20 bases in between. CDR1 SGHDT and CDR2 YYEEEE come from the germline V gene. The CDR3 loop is CASSLGTRWPGTQYF. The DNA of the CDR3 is TGTGCCAGCAGCCTAGGGACCAGGTGGCCGGGGACCCAGTACTTC. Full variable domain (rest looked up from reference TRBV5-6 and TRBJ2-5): DAGVTQSPTHLIKTRGQQVTLRCSPKSGHDTVSWYQQALGQGPQFIFQYYEEEERQRGNFPDRFSGHQFPNYSSELNVNALLLGDSALYLCASSLGTRWPGTQYFGPGTRLLVL.

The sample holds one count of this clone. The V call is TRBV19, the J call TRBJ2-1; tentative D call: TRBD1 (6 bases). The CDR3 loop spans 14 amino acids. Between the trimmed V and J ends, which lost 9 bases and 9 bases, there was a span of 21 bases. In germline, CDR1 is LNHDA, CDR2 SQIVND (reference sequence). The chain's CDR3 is CASNLPGERSEQFF. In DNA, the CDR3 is TGTGCCAGCAATCTTCCAGGGGAACGGAGTGAGCAGTTCTTC.

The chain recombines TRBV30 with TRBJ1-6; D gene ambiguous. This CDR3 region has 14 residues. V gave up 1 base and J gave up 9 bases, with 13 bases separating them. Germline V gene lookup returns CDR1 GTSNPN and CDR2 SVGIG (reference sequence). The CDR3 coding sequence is TGTGCCTGGAGTGGTCCGGGAGTAGGTTCACCCCTCCACTTT. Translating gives CAWSGPGVGSPLHF.

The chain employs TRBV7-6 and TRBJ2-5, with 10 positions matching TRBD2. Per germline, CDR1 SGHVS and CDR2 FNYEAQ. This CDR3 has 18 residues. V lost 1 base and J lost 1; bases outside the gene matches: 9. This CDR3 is CASSLGASGSGLQETQYF. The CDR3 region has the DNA TGTGCCAGCAGCTTAGGGGCTAGCGGGAGTGGCCTCCAAGAGACCCAGTACTTC.

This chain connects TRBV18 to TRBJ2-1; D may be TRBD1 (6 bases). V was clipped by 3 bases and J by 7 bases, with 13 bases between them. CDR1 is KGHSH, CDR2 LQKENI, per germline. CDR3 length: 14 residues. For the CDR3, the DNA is TGTGCCAGCTCACCCCCGGACAGTTCTAATGAGCAGTTCTTC. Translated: CASSPPDSSNEQFF. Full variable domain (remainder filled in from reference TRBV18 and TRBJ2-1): NAGVMQNPRHLVRRRGQEARLRCSPMKGHSHVYWYRQLPEEGLKFMVYLQKENIIDESGMPKERFSAEFPKEGPSILRIQQVVRGDSAAYFCASSPPDSSNEQFFGPGTRLTVL.

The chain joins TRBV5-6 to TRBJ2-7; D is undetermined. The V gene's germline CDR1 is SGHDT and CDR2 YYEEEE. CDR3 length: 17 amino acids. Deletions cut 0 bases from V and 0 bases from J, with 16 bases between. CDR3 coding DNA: TGTGCCAGCAGCTTGGCCAAGGTTAGTCACCCCTCCTACGAGCAGTACTTC. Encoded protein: CASSLAKVSHPSYEQYF.

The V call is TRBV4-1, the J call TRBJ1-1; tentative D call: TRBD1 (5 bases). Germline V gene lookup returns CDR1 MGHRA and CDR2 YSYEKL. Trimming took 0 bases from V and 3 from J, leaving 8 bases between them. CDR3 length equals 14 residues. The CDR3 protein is CASSQEGVYTEAFF. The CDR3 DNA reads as TGCGCCAGCAGCCAAGAGGGGGTCTACACTGAAGCTTTCTTT.

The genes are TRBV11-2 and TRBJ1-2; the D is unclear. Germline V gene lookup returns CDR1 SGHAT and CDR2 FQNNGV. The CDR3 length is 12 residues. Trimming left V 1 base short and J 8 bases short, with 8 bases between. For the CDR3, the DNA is TGTGCCAGCAGCTTAGCCTTTCGGGGCTACACCTTC. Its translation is CASSLAFRGYTF.

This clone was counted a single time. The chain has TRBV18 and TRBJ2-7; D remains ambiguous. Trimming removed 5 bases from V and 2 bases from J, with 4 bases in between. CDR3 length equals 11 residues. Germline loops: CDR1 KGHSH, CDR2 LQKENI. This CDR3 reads CASSGPYEQYF. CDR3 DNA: TGTGCCAGCTCAGGTCCCTACGAGCAGTACTTC.

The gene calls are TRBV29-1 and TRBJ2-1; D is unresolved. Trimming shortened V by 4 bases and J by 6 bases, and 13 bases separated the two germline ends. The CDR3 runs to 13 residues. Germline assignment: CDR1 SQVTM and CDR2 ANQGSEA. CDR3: CSVAGPPGNEQFF. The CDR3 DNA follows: TGCAGCGTTGCTGGGCCCCCCGGCAATGAGCAGTTCTTC.

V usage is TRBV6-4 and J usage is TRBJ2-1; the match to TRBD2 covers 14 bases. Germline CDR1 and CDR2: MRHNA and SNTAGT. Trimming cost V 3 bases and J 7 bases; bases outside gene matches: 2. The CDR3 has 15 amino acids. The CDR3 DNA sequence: TGTGCCAGCAGTGAAGGGACTAGCGGGGGAAATGAGCAGTTCTTC. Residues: CASSEGTSGGNEQFF.

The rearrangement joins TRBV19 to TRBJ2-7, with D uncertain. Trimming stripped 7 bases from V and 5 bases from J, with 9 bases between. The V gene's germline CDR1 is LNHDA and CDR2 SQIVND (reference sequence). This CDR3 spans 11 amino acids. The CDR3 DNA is TGTGCCAGTATTTACGGAAACGAGCAGTACTTC. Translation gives CASIYGNEQYF. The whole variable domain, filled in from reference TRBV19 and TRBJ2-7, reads DGGITQSPKYLFRKEGQNVTLSCEQNLNHDAMYWYRQDPGQGLRLIYYSQIVNDFQKGDIAEGYSVSREKKESFPLTVTSAQKNPTAFYLCASIYGNEQYFGPGTRLTVT.

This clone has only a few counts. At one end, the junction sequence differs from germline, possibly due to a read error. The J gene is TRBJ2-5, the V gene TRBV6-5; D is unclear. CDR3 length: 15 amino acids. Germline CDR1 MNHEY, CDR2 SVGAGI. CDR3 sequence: CASSRASGSEEAQYF. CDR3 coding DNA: TGTGCCAGCAGTAGGGCTTCGGGTTCAGAAGAGGCCCAGTACTTC.

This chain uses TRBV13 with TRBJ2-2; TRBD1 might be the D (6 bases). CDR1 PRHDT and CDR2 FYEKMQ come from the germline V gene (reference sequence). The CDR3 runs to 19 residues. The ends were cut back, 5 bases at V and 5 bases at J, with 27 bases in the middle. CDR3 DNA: TGTGCCAGCAGCCCGGGTGGGGGCCTGGTAATAAATCCTACCGGGGAGCTGTTTTTT. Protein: CASSPGGGLVINPTGELFF.

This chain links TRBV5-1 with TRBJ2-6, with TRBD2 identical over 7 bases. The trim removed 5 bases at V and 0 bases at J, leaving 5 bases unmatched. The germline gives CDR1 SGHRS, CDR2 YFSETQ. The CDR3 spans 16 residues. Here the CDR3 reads CASRPAGDSGANVLTF. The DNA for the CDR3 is TGCGCCAGCAGGCCCGCGGGGGACTCTGGGGCCAACGTCCTGACTTTC. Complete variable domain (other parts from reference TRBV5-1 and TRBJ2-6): KAGVTQTPRYLIKTRGQQVTLSCSPISGHRSVSWYQQTPGQGLQFLFEYFSETQRNKGNFPGRFSGRQFSNSRSEMNVSTLELGDSALYLCASRPAGDSGANVLTFGAGSRLTVL.

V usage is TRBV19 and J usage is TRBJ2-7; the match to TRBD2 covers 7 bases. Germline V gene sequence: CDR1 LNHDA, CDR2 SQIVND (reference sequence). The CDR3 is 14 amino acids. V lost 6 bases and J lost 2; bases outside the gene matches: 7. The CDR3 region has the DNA TGTGCCAGTAGCGCTTCGCTAGCGGCCTACGAGCAGTACTTC. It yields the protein CASSASLAAYEQYF.